This TCR beta chain is from a study of shared clonotypes between healthy human individuals. Here immunoSEQ multiplex PCR was the method, and the copy in TCRdb shows in-frame clones only, minus some. The top ten clones hold roughly 12% of a sample with about 450,000 clones, 70% to 80% of them seen once. There were only Caucasian adults among the donors, and all lived in Nashville, Tennessee. Trimming took 3 bases from V and 6 from J; bases not matched to a gene: 5. The germline CDR1 and CDR2 sequences are SGHDT and YYEEEE. The CDR3 totals 14 residues. The TCR sequence derives from a woman aged 35 to 49 in good health. Some clones in this sample may be carry-over from other donors' samples. V is TRBV5-6 and J is TRBJ1-4, with TRBD1 matching over 7 bases. Sequenced input: PBMCs. As DNA, the CDR3 is TGTGCCAGCAGCTCATGGGACAGCTATGAAAAACTGTTTTTT. Translating it yields CASSSWDSYEKLFF.